A single sample gave rise to the 25 T cell receptor beta chains below, sequenced in a study of blood T cells in healthy people across ages. The use of a sample-barcoded 5' primer and a J-beta primer mix characterized a second PCR of roughly 7 to 12 cycles. TCRdb re-derived calls from the 5' RACE reads in MiXCR, one entry per CDR3 protein. The table records roughly 1,500,000 distinct CDR3 sequences, approximately 38% of them present only once. Sequencing was carried out using blood. All receptors derive from a woman between 18 and 29 years old in good health.

This clonotype was picked up a small number of times. The V gene is TRBV4-1, the J gene TRBJ2-5, with D unresolved. V lost 4 bases and J lost 11, with 14 bases in between. The CDR3 is 12 residues long. Per germline, CDR1 MGHRA and CDR2 YSYEKL. The CDR3 sequence: CASSPTLNEQYF. Here the CDR3 DNA reads TGCGCCAGCAGCCCCACCTTGAATGAGCAGTACTTC.

This clonotype was seen a few times. This sequence joins TRBV24-1 and TRBJ2-3, with D perhaps TRBD2 (5 bases). The germline CDR1 and CDR2 sequences are KGHDR and SFDVKD. The ends were cut back, 3 bases at V and 5 bases at J, with 8 bases in the middle. This CDR3 region has 13 residues. The CDR3 loop reads CATSDGELDTQYF. In nucleotides, the CDR3 is TGTGCCACCAGTGATGGGGAGCTAGATACGCAGTATTTT.

This clonotype has more than one count but fewer than ten. The genes are TRBV20-1 and TRBJ2-5; no reliable D call. Gene TRBJ2-7 matches the end of the DNA better, so the J call may be wrong. The germline V gene encodes CDR1 DFQATT and CDR2 SNEGSKA (reference sequence). This CDR3 comprises 14 residues. The CDR3 coding sequence is TGCAGTGCTAGAGATAGTCGGCTAGTTGGCGAGCAGTACTTC. It encodes CSARDSRLVGEQYF.

This chain joins TRBV6-6 and TRBJ1-2; TRBD1 agrees at 7 bases. There are 15 residues in the CDR3. With V trimmed by 2 bases and J by 4 bases, 7 bases remained unmatched. Germline V gene lookup returns CDR1 MNHNY and CDR2 SVGAGI (reference sequence). The DNA for the CDR3 is TGTGCCAGCAGTTACCCAGACAGGGTTGGCTATGGCTACACCTTC. The encoded protein is CASSYPDRVGYGYTF.

The rearrangement joins TRBV18 to TRBJ1-1; D unresolved. This CDR3 comprises 13 residues. CDR1 is KGHSH and CDR2 is LQKENI in the germline V gene. Trimming removed 4 bases at V and 1 base at J, with 7 bases between. The CDR3 region has the DNA TGTGCCAGCTCACGTGGGGAGAACACTGAAGCTTTCTTT. This gives the protein CASSRGENTEAFF.

The chain combines TRBV27 with TRBJ1-2; TRBD1 agrees at 8 bases. This CDR3 contains 15 residues. From germline, CDR1 is MNHEY and CDR2 SMNVEV (reference sequence). Losses at the gene ends were 5 bases for V and 2 bases for J; bases not matched to a gene: 7. In nucleotides, the CDR3 is TGTGCCAGCAGTCCAAGGACAGGGAAGAACTATGGCTACACCTTC. Protein sequence: CASSPRTGKNYGYTF.

V is TRBV4-2 and J is TRBJ2-1, with a possible D match to TRBD1 (6 bases). The CDR3 loop spans 17 amino acids. CDR1 and CDR2 (germline): LGHNA, YNFKEQ. The V end lost 0 bases, the J end lost 1 base, and 13 bases lay between the germline ends. The CDR3 DNA reads TGTGCCAGCAGCCAAGAGGTACAGGGAACGTCCTACAATGAGCAGTTCTTC. This translates into CASSQEVQGTSYNEQFF.

Concerning this clonotype: One end of the junction is discordant with germline, which a read error may explain. CDR3 nucleotides: TGTGCCTCGGGTCCGACTGGGGCCAACATCCTGACTTTC. Translated: CASGPTGANILTF. This chain joins TRBV9 and TRBJ2-6; D may be TRBD1 (5 bases). The CDR3 spans 13 residues. From germline, CDR1 is SGDLS and CDR2 YYNGEE.

This chain uses TRBV6-2 or TRBV6-3 with TRBJ2-7; the D gene is possibly TRBD1 (6 bases). Germline V CDR1 and CDR2: MNHEY, SVGEGT. Trimming stripped 4 bases from V and 6 bases from J, with 13 bases between. CDR3 length: 13 amino acids. The CDR3 spells CASSLQGIGEQYF. In DNA, the CDR3 is TGTGCCAGCAGTTTGCAGGGGATAGGCGAGCAGTACTTC.

CDR3 protein: CASSPPGTSGFQYF. The CDR3 DNA sequence: TGTGCCAGCTCACCTCCCGGGACTAGCGGTTTCCAGTACTTC. The rearrangement links TRBV18 to TRBJ2-4, with 11 bases aligning to TRBD2. The V gene end was trimmed by 3 bases and the J gene end by 13 bases; junction bases not matched to a gene: 8. Looked up from germline, CDR1 is KGHSH and CDR2 is LQKENI. The CDR3 length is 14 residues.

This clonotype was seen a few times. This chain joins TRBV7-3 and TRBJ2-7; D is unresolved. The CDR3 runs to 14 residues. Germline CDR1 and CDR2: SGHTA and FQGTGA. Deletions cut 5 bases from V and 6 bases from J, with 17 bases between. CDR3 region: CASSLSGGYSEQYF. The CDR3 nucleotides read TGTGCCAGCAGCCTATCAGGCGGATACTCCGAGCAGTACTTC.

This clonotype was detected a few times. The rearrangement joins TRBV7-8 to TRBJ1-2, with a possible D match to TRBD1 (6 bases). This CDR3 region has 14 residues. The V gene lost 4 bases and the J gene lost 7 bases, with 16 bases spanning the gap. Germline values: CDR1 SGHVS, CDR2 FQNEAQ. The CDR3 region has the DNA TGTGCCAGCAGCTCCACACAGGGTTTGGGTGGCTACACCTTC. Its translation: CASSSTQGLGGYTF.

The chain has TRBV7-8 and TRBJ2-3; 10 bases agree with TRBD2. Germline V lookup: CDR1 SGHVS, CDR2 FQNEAQ. The CDR3 length is 16 residues. V lost 5 bases, J lost 0 bases, and 5 bases stayed unmatched. This CDR3 reads CASSGGLAPSTDTQYF. The CDR3 nucleotides are TGTGCCAGCAGCGGGGGACTAGCGCCTAGCACAGATACGCAGTATTTT. Filled out from reference TRBV7-8 and TRBJ2-3, the complete variable domain reads GAGVSQSPRYKVAKRGQDVALRCDPISGHVSLFWYQQALGQGPEFLTYFQNEAQLDKSGLPSDRFFAERPEGSVSTLKIQRTQQEDSAVYLCASSGGLAPSTDTQYFGPGTRLTVL.

The chain employs TRBV25-1 and TRBJ2-7, with D possibly matching TRBD1 (5 bases). CDR3 length: 16 amino acids. Trimming left V 2 bases short and J 3 bases short, with 17 bases between. Germline-derived CDR1 and CDR2 are MGHDK and SYGVNS. CDR3 sequence (DNA): TGTGCCAGCAGTGAAGAAGGGGTCGGTGTCCTCTACGAGCAGTACTTC. Translated, it gives CASSEEGVGVLYEQYF.

This clonotype was observed a handful of times. The rearrangement uses TRBV20-1 and TRBJ1-2; D is perhaps TRBD1 (6 bases). Per the germline V gene, CDR1 is DFQATT and CDR2 is SNEGSKA (reference sequence). This CDR3 comprises 13 residues. Trimming shortened V by 0 bases and J by 8 bases, and 13 bases separated the two germline ends. CDR3 amino acids: CSARDEWGRGYTF. As DNA, the CDR3 is TGCAGTGCTAGAGATGAGTGGGGGCGAGGCTACACCTTC.

This clonotype was picked up a small number of times. The chain uses TRBV4-2 and TRBJ2-5; 10 bases match TRBD2. The J call is uncertain, as TRBJ2-7 better fits the DNA end. CDR3 length equals 16 residues. Per germline, CDR1 LGHNA and CDR2 YNFKEQ. The CDR3 coding sequence is TGTGCCAGCAGCCAAGATCCTAGCGGGGGACCCTACGAGCAGTACTTC. Translating it yields CASSQDPSGGPYEQYF.

V gene TRBV7-9 combines with J gene TRBJ2-4, with TRBD2 as a possible D gene (5 bases). TRBJ2-5 explains the end of the DNA better; the J call may be wrong. Germline CDR1 reads SEHNR; CDR2 reads FQNEAQ (reference sequence). The CDR3 extends over 13 amino acids. The CDR3 reads CASGAAGGETQYF. The DNA of the CDR3 is TGTGCCAGCGGTGCGGCGGGTGGAGAGACCCAGTACTTC.

This clonotype was seen many times. This rearrangement joins TRBV12-3 or TRBV12-4 to TRBJ2-5; D uncertain. V dropped 3 bases and J dropped 2 bases, with 10 bases sitting between them. The CDR3 runs 14 residues. CDR3 region: CASSFGPVQETQYF. CDR3 sequence (DNA): TGTGCCAGCAGTTTCGGACCCGTACAAGAGACCCAGTACTTC.

The sample holds a few counts of this clonotype. This rearrangement joins TRBV18 to TRBJ2-3, with D perhaps TRBD1 (6 bases). Germline V gene sequence: CDR1 KGHSH, CDR2 LQKENI. The V gene lost 8 bases and the J gene lost 2 bases, with 14 bases spanning the gap. This CDR3 is built from 14 residues. The CDR3 loop is CASAEQGNTDTQYF. The CDR3, as DNA: TGTGCCAGCGCGGAACAGGGAAACACAGATACGCAGTATTTT. The whole variable domain, filled in from reference TRBV18 and TRBJ2-3, reads NAGVMQNPRHLVRRRGQEARLRCSPMKGHSHVYWYRQLPEEGLKFMVYLQKENIIDESGMPKERFSAEFPKEGPSILRIQQVVRGDSAAYFCASAEQGNTDTQYFGPGTRLTVL.

The rearrangement links TRBV11-2 to TRBJ2-2; D gene unclear. With 4 bases removed from V and 6 bases from J, the gap between germline ends came to 9 bases. Germline lookup yields CDR1 SGHAT and CDR2 FQNNGV. The CDR3 contains 13 residues. This CDR3 reads CASSYKGSGELFF. The CDR3 DNA reads TGTGCCAGCAGCTATAAGGGTTCCGGGGAGCTGTTTTTT.

This clonotype was detected only a few times. This rearrangement joins TRBV12-3 or TRBV12-4 to TRBJ2-3; no firm D call. CDR3 size: 15 residues. Trimming stripped 6 bases from V and 1 base from J, with 14 bases between. The CDR3 loop reads CASRPGGWGTDTQYF. As DNA, the CDR3 is TGTGCCAGCAGACCCGGCGGTTGGGGCACAGATACGCAGTATTTT.

The chain links TRBV6-1 to TRBJ2-4, with 10 bases fitting TRBD1. The J call may be faulty, since TRBJ2-7 better matches the DNA end. The CDR3 runs to 14 residues. Germline assignment: CDR1 MNHNS and CDR2 SASEGT. This chain's CDR3 is CASRGDRGFYEQYF. CDR3 DNA sequence: TGTGCCAGCAGGGGGGACAGGGGATTCTACGAGCAGTACTTC.

The rearrangement uses TRBV10-3 and TRBJ1-2; no clear D. This CDR3 contains 17 residues. Trimming took off 0 bases at V and 6 bases at J, with 20 bases between the two ends. Germline V gene lookup returns CDR1 ENHRY and CDR2 SYGVKD. CDR3 loop: CAISESGRGSPPHGYTF. The CDR3 DNA reads as TGTGCCATCAGTGAGTCGGGCCGGGGATCCCCTCCCCATGGCTACACCTTC.

The chain links TRBV6-1 to TRBJ2-7; no firm D call. Per germline, CDR1 MNHNS and CDR2 SASEGT. The CDR3 totals 20 residues. V lost 6 bases to trimming and J lost 3 bases, with 33 bases between them. CDR3: CASSRLAQKKGPDLYYEQYF. The CDR3 DNA reads TGTGCCAGCAGCCGCCTCGCCCAGAAGAAGGGCCCGGATTTATACTACGAGCAGTACTTC.

This clonotype has just a few counts. The V gene is TRBV6-5, the J gene TRBJ1-2; D not resolved. Germline V lookup: CDR1 MNHEY, CDR2 SVGAGI. The germline V and J ends were trimmed by 8 bases and 4 bases, with 8 bases remaining between them. The CDR3 extends over 11 amino acids. CDR3 amino acids: CASGSLYGYTF. The CDR3 coding sequence is TGTGCCAGCGGCAGCCTCTATGGCTACACCTTC.